This T cell receptor beta chain derives from a study of T cell responses to AZD1222 COVID-19 vaccine (dated by TCRdb to about 2021). Describing the broader study: AZD1222 recipients with second doses at about 4 weeks or about 12 weeks were pooled, because spike-specific TCR depth and breadth did not differ between schedules. A total of about 230 trial participants underwent TCR sequencing, of whom 207 received two doses of AZD1222 and around 26 received two doses of the MenACWY control vaccine. Trial participants were enrolled into age subgroups of 18-55, 56-69 and 70-plus years, which contained about 160, 30 and 59 TCR-sequenced participants, respectively. Broad study findings and their caveats: Reportedly, almost half of the unique spike-specific TCRs recognized epitopes lying outside the regions that are mutated in the B.1.351 and B.1.1.7 variants. The 56-69-year group was small, and its depth increase did not reach significance, likely because of low power. Participants were mostly white British, with more females than males. The authors suggested clonal diversity may have been underestimated. After two AZD1222 doses, spike-specific TCR breadth and depth were significantly higher than at day 0 and than in MenACWY recipients. Because no day 14 peak-response samples were available, the repertoires could be characterized only after the peak T cell response. Conclusions about previously exposed vaccinees are limited, since just six AZD1222 recipients were seropositive for SARS-CoV-2 at baseline. Vaccine-associated CD4 TCRs spanned the whole spike protein, with dominant responses in regions 160-218 and 743-854.

The CDR3 regions of human TCRbeta chains were subjected to immunosequencing. Turning to the authors' computational methods: TCRs in the repertoires were matched against a reference library of SARS-CoV-2-specific TCRs that had been generated with the MIRA antigen-specificity platform. Breadth was defined as the fraction of unique TCRs that were SARS-CoV-2-associated, and depth was defined as the fraction of total T cells that were SARS-CoV-2-associated. Using the MIRA data, every spike-specific TCR was mapped to the spike region that the TCR reacted to and assigned to either a CD4 or a CD8 class. Log10-transformed breadth and depth values were compared by one-way ANOVA with Sidak's multiple comparisons tests. TCRdb took this table from immuneACCESS and kept in-frame rearrangements with V and J called. Such tables lack part of the clones; where checked against another copy, unresolved V genes explain under half of the gap, and the rest is unexplained. That table gives V, J and clone size, and the DNA gave D and trimming. The sample table shows around 160,000 clones, and 88% are seen once. The ten largest make up more than 13% of the sample.

In regard to this clone: Its binding antigen is unknown. No much larger clone is present one base from it, and per-base qualities are unavailable.

The time point label here, explained by the study, means: baseline before first vaccination. The vaccinee samples were drawn from two UK trials, COV001 and COV002, one of which was a single-blind randomized controlled phase 2/3 trial testing AZD1222 (ChAdOx1 nCoV-19) in healthy adults. Trial participant PBMC samples were collected at day 0 and day 28 after the second dose for TCRbeta chain sequencing. From its cysteine to its phenylalanine, the CDR3 spans 17 amino acids. The retained sequence is limited to the CDR3, 51 bases, with the frame set at the first base. In the germline V gene, CDR1 corresponds to MDHEN and CDR2 to SYDVKM. V is cut back by 7 bases and J by 0 bases, with 11 bases in the junction unmatched.

This sequence originates from an adult in good health. The source was peripheral blood, collected on day 0 of AZD1222 vaccination. The rearranged segments are TRBV28 and TRBJ1-1, and TRBD1 matches 10 of the central bases. The nucleotide sequence reads as follows: TGTGCCAGCACCTCCCTTGGGACAGGGGACATGAACACTGAAGCTTTCTTT. Translation gives CASTSLGTGDMNTEAFF.